The T cell receptor beta chain described here comes from a study of human T cells and chemical hapten exposure. In the study overall: Alopecia areata, totalis or universalis affected patients, mainly female. Small pooled library volume differences chiefly drove per-sample TCR yield variation.

There are 16 residues in the CDR3. Germline V lookup: CDR1 MNHNY, CDR2 SVGAGI (reference sequence). Trimming pared 2 bases from V and 2 bases from J, leaving 14 bases between. The time point here: pre-sensitization, week 0. Treatment given: therapeutic diphenylcyclopropenone sensitization with weekly scalp DPC. Donation of samples came from alopecia patients who were 18 to 70 years old and suitable for DPC. Points from the study as a whole: TCRs exceeding a frequency of 1 in 1000 stayed unchanged under DPC sensitization.

Points on this clonotype: Its cognate antigen is unknown.

TCRdb re-derived calls from the RACE reads in MiXCR, one entry per CDR3 protein. The table lists approximately 260,000 distinct CDR3 sequences, around 7% of them singletons. This specimen was whole blood, taken in connection with sensitization to the hapten diphenylcyclopropenone (DPC). The chain has TRBV6-6 and TRBJ2-3; D call uncertain. This TCR came from a man younger than 35 with alopecia areata. Some clones in this sample may be carry-over from other donors' samples. CDR3: CASSYPSDQITDTQYF. As DNA, the CDR3 is TGTGCCAGCAGTTACCCGTCAGACCAAATCACAGATACGCAGTATTTT.